Shown below are 6 T cell receptor beta chains from a single sample sequenced in a study of T cells in Graves' hyperthyroidism and ophthalmopathy. There were TCR beta CDR3 regions amplified from RNA transcripts. Carried out on the TCR CDR3, a first-round RT-PCR used the HTBI primer set. TCRdb analysed the multiplex PCR reads with MiXCR anew, one entry per CDR3 protein. The data show roughly 700,000 distinct CDR3 sequences, 14% seen once. Sequenced sample: blood. These receptors came from a woman between 18 and 30 years old with Graves' hyperthyroidism.

The chain links TRBV29-1 to TRBJ2-5; possible D gene TRBD1, 6 bases. Germline V gene sequence: CDR1 SQVTM, CDR2 ANQGSEA. Trimming cost V 6 bases and J 8 bases, with 19 bases left between them. The CDR3 has 13 amino acids. CDR3 DNA: TGCAGCGTCCGGACAGACCAAGCCCGAACCCAGTACTTC. Protein: CSVRTDQARTQYF.

This clonotype was seen a handful of times. V usage is TRBV6-2 or TRBV6-3 and J usage is TRBJ2-5; no clear D. CDR1 is MNHEY and CDR2 is SVGEGT in the germline V gene. The length of the CDR3 is 12 residues. Trimming took off 1 base at V and 2 bases at J, with 2 bases between the two ends. The CDR3 sequence: CASSYFQETQYF. CDR3 DNA sequence: TGTGCCAGCAGTTACTTTCAAGAGACCCAGTACTTC.

The gene calls are TRBV19 and TRBJ2-1; weak D call: TRBD2 (5 bases). V lost 3 bases and J lost 8, with 11 bases in between. The CDR3 contains 13 residues. Per the germline V gene, CDR1 is LNHDA and CDR2 is SQIVND (reference sequence). CDR3 sequence reads: CASSIGGAHEQFF. The DNA for the CDR3 is TGTGCCAGTAGTATCGGAGGCGCCCATGAGCAGTTCTTC.

This clonotype has a handful of counts. This chain uses TRBV6-1 with TRBJ1-2, with 7 bases that match TRBD1. V dropped 8 bases and J dropped 5; count of bases not matched to a gene: 17. Germline CDR1 and CDR2: MNHNS and SASEGT. This CDR3 has 16 amino acids. The CDR3 DNA is TGTGCCAGCCGGGACAGTCCGCTCCGGGACCGATATGGCTACACCTTC. As protein: CASRDSPLRDRYGYTF.

The chain joins TRBV6-2 or TRBV6-3 to TRBJ2-3, with D possibly TRBD1 on 6 matching bases. Germline V lookup: CDR1 MNHEY, CDR2 SVGEGT. V was pared by 8 bases and J by 2 bases, with 14 bases between. This CDR3 region has 14 residues. CDR3 protein: CASLRQESTDTQYF. In DNA form, the CDR3 reads TGTGCCAGCCTAAGACAGGAGTCCACAGATACGCAGTATTTT.

This chain uses TRBV29-1 with TRBJ1-4, with D unresolved. Trimming took off 2 bases at V and 5 bases at J, with 12 bases between the two ends. The CDR3 is 14 amino acids. Germline CDR1 and CDR2: SQVTM and ANQGSEA. The CDR3 is CSVESGSGNEKLFF. The CDR3 DNA follows: TGCAGCGTTGAATCGGGGTCGGGGAATGAAAAACTGTTTTTT.